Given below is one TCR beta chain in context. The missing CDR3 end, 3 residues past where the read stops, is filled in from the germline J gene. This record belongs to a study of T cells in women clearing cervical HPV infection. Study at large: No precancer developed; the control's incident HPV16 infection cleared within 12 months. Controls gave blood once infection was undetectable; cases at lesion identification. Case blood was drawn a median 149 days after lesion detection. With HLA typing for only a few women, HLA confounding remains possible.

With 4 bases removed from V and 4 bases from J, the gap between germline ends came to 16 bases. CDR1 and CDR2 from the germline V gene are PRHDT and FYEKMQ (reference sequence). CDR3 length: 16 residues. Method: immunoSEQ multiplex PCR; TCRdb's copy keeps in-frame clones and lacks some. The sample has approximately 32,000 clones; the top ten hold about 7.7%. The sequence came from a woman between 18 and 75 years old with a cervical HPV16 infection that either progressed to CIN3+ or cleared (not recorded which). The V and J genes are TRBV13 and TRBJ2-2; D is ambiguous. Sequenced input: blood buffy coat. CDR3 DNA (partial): TGTGCCAGCAGCTCCACGATCCACGGTAGCACCGGGGAG. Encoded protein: CASSSTIHGSTGE. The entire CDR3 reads CASSSTIHGSTGELFF.